The TCR beta chain described here comes from a study of cytotoxic CD8 clonotypes in ibrutinib-treated CLL. The CDR3 length is 19 residues. V lost 6 bases to trimming and J lost 2 bases; unmatched junction nucleotides: 17. Germline V CDR1 and CDR2: MRHNA, SNTAGT. TCRdb's table, derived via immunoSEQ multiplex PCR, lists solely in-frame clones and lacks some. The table shows 60,000 to 95,000 clones, with approximately 87% occurring only once. This clone was counted once. The chain recombines TRBV6-4 with TRBJ2-3; 10 bases are a match to TRBD2. Sequenced here: PBMCs, sampled after 24 months of ibrutinib treatment. This sequence originates from a human donor with chronic lymphocytic leukemia. CDR3 amino acids: CASSHLGPTAGGYTDTQYF. The CDR3 DNA reads as TGTGCCAGCAGCCATTTGGGGCCCACAGCGGGAGGGTACACAGATACGCAGTATTTT.